The text below deals with one T cell receptor beta chain. With 5 bases removed from V and 6 bases from J, the gap between germline ends came to 16 bases. The CDR3 length is 14 residues. The germline CDR1 and CDR2 sequences are MDHEN and SYDVKM. Repertoires were generated with immunoSEQ multiplex PCR, while TCRdb's copy carries only in-frame clones and drops some. The data show 150,000 to 180,000 clones, roughly nine tenths seen once. The data stem from a study of T cell responses to AZD1222 COVID-19 vaccine. The input for sequencing was peripheral blood, taken on day 0 of AZD1222 vaccination. The receptor comes from an adult in good health. The rearrangement links TRBV28 to TRBJ1-2; tentative D call: TRBD1 (5 bases). In nucleotides, the CDR3 is TGTGCCAGCAGTCTGATTCAGGGAACGAATGGCTACACCTTC. This codes for CASSLIQGTNGYTF.